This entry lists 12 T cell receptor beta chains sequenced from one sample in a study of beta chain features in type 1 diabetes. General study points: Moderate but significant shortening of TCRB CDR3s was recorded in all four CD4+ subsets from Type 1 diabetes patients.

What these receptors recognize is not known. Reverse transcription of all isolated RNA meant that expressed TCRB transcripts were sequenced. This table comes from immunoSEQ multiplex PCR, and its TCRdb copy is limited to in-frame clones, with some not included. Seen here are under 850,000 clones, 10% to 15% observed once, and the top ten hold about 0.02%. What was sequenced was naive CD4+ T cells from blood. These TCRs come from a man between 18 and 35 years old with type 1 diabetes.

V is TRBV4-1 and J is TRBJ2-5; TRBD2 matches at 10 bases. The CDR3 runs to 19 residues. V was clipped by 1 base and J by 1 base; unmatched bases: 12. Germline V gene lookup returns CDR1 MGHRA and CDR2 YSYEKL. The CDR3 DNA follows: TGCGCCAGCAGCCAAGGAATAGGCTTGACTAGCGGGCTCCAAGAGACCCAGTACTTC. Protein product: CASSQGIGLTSGLQETQYF.

This chain's CDR3 is CASSIGNTIYF. The CDR3, as DNA: TGTGCCAGCAGCATCGGAAACACCATATATTTT. The V gene is TRBV5-6, the J gene TRBJ1-3; D uncertain. V dropped 4 bases and J dropped 4 bases, with 3 bases sitting between them. The CDR3 totals 11 residues. From germline, CDR1 is SGHDT and CDR2 YYEEEE.

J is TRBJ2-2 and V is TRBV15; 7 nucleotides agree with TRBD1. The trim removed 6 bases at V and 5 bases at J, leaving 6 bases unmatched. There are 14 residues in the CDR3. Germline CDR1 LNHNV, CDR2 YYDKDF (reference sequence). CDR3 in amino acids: CATRSTGRTGELFF. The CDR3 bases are TGTGCCACCAGGTCGACAGGGCGGACCGGGGAGCTGTTTTTT.

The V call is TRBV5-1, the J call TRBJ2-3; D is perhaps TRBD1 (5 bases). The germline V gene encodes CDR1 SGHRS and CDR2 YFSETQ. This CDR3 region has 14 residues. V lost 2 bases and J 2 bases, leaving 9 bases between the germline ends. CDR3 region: CASSLRQNTDTQYF. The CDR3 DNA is TGCGCCAGCAGCTTACGACAGAACACAGATACGCAGTATTTT.

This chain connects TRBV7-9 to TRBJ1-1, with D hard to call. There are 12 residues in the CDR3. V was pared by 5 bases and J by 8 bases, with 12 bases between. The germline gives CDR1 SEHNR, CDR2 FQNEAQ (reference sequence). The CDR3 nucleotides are TGTGCCAGCAGCCCCTCGGGAGGAGAAGCTTTCTTT. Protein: CASSPSGGEAFF. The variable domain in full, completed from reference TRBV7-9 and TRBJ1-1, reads DTGVSQNPRHKITKRGQNVTFRCDPISEHNRLYWYRQTLGQGPEFLTYFQNEAQLEKSRLLSDRFSAERPKGSFSTLEIQRTEQGDSAMYLCASSPSGGEAFFGQGTRLTVV.

CDR3 nucleotide sequence: TGTGCCAGCAGCTTAGCGTCCCCGGTTCGGGAGACCCAGTACTTC. Its protein product is CASSLASPVRETQYF. The chain uses TRBV7-6 and TRBJ2-5, with D uncertain. Trimming pared 0 bases from V and 5 bases from J, leaving 13 bases between. Germline values: CDR1 SGHVS, CDR2 FNYEAQ. The CDR3 has 15 amino acids.

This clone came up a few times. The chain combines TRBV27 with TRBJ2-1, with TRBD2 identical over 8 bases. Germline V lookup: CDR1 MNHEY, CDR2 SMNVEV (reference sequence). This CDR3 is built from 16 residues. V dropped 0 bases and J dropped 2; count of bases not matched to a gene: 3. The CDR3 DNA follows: TGTGCCAGCAGTTTATCGTGGCGGGGGGCCTACAATGAGCAGTTCTTC. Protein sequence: CASSLSWRGAYNEQFF.

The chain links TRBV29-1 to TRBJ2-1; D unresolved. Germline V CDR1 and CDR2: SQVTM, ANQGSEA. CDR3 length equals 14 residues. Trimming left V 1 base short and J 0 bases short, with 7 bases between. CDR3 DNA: TGCAGCGTTGAAGTGCACAGCTCCTACAATGAGCAGTTCTTC. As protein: CSVEVHSSYNEQFF.

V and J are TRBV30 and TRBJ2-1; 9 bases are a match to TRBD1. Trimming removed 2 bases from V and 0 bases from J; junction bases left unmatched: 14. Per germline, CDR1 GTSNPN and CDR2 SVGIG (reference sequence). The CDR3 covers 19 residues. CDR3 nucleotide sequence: TGTGCCTGGAGTTCAATAACCGGGACAGGGAAGAGCTCCTACAATGAGCAGTTCTTC. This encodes CAWSSITGTGKSSYNEQFF. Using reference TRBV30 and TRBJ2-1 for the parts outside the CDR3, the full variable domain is SQTIHQWPATLVQPVGSPLSLECTVEGTSNPNLYWYRQAAGRGLQLLFYSVGIGQISSEVPQNLSASRPQDRQFILSSKKLLLSDSGFYLCAWSSITGTGKSSYNEQFFGPGTRLTVL.

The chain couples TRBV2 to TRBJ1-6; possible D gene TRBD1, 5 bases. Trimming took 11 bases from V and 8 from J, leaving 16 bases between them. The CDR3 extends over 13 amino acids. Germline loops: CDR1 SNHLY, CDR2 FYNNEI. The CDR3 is CAGRGQGDSPLHF. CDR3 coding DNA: TGTGCCGGACGTGGGCAGGGTGATTCACCCCTCCACTTT.

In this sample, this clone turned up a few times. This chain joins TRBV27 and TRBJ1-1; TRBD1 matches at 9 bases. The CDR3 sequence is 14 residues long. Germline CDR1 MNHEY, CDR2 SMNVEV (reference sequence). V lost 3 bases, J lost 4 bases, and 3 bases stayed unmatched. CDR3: CASSLTGGATEAFF. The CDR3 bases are TGTGCCAGCAGTTTGACAGGGGGGGCCACTGAAGCTTTCTTT.

The CDR3 DNA reads as TGTGCCAGCAGTGAGTCCCTGGACAGGGGAGCGTACAATCAGCCCCAGCATTTT. Amino acid sequence: CASSESLDRGAYNQPQHF. The chain carries TRBV2 and TRBJ1-5, with 9 bases identical to TRBD1. Germline V gene sequence: CDR1 SNHLY, CDR2 FYNNEI. The junction had 12 bases not matched to a gene; V was cut back by 3 bases and J by 3 bases. The CDR3 spans 18 residues.